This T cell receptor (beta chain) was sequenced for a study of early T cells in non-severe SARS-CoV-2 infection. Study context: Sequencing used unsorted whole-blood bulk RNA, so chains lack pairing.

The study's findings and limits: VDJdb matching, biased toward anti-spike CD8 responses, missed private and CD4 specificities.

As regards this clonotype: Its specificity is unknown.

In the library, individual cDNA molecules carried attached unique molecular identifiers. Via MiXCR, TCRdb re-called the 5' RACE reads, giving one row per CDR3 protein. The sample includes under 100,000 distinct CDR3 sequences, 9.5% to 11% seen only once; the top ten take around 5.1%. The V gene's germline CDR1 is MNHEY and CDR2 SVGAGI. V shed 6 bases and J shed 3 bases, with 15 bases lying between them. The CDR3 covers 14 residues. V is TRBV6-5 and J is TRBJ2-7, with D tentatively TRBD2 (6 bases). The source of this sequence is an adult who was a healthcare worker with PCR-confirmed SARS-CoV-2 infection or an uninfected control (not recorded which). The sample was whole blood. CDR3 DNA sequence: TGTGCCAGCAGCCGACCTAGCGCAGGCTACGAGCAGTACTTC. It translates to CASSRPSAGYEQYF.